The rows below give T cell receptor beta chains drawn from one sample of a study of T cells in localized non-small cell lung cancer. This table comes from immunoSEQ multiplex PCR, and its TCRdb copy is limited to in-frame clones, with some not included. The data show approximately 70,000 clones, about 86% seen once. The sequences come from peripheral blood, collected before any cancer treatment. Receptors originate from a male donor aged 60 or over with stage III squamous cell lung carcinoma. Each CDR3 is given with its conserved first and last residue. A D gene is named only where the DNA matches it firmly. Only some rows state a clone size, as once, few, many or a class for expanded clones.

CDR3nt: TGTGCCAGTAGCACACTGGGACAGGGGGCAAGGGACTATGGCTACACCTTC
CDR3aa: CASSTLGQGARDYGYTF
abundance: .
d_gene: TRBD1
v_gene: TRBV19
j_gene: TRBJ1-2

CDR3nt: TGCGCCAGCAGCCAAGGGTCACCCCTCCACTTT
CDR3aa: CASSQGSPLHF
abundance: .
d_gene: .
v_gene: TRBV4-3
j_gene: TRBJ1-6

CDR3nt: TGTGCCAGCTCACCAGGTGGGGCGAAAAGGGAGCTGTTTTTT
CDR3aa: CASSPGGAKRELFF
abundance: .
d_gene: .
v_gene: TRBV18
j_gene: TRBJ2-2

CDR3nt: TGTGCCAGCAGCCGATCCGACAGGTTGAGGGGGTCCCAAGAGACCCAGTACTTC
CDR3aa: CASSRSDRLRGSQETQYF
abundance: once
d_gene: .
v_gene: TRBV5-5
j_gene: TRBJ2-5

CDR3nt: TGTGCCAGCAGCTTCACAGGGGTTAACTATGGCTACACCTTC
CDR3aa: CASSFTGVNYGYTF
abundance: once
d_gene: TRBD1
v_gene: TRBV5-6
j_gene: TRBJ1-2

CDR3nt: TGTGCTAGTGGTTTCGGACAAGGGAACACTGAAGCTTTCTTT
CDR3aa: CASGFGQGNTEAFF
abundance: .
d_gene: .
v_gene: TRBV12-5
j_gene: TRBJ1-1

CDR3nt: TGTGCCAGCCGAGCGCAAGGACAGGGGCGTGAAAAACTGTTTTTT
CDR3aa: CASRAQGQGREKLFF
abundance: .
d_gene: TRBD1
v_gene: TRBV28
j_gene: TRBJ1-4

CDR3nt: TGTGCCAGCAGCCCAGGGACTAGCGCCGGTACGCAGTATTTT
CDR3aa: CASSPGTSAGTQYF
abundance: .
d_gene: TRBD2
v_gene: TRBV11-2
j_gene: TRBJ2-3

CDR3nt: TGTGCCAGTAGTATCGTGGGACTCGCCTACAATGAGCAGTTCTTC
CDR3aa: CASSIVGLAYNEQFF
abundance: .
d_gene: .
v_gene: TRBV19
j_gene: TRBJ2-1

CDR3nt: TGTGCCAGTAGTATAGATATTATAGGGAATAGCGGGGAAACAGATACGCAGTATTTT
CDR3aa: CASSIDIIGNSGETDTQYF
abundance: .
d_gene: TRBD2
v_gene: TRBV19
j_gene: TRBJ2-3